Presented here are 3 T cell receptor beta chains from one specimen sequenced in a study of cytomegalovirus exposure and HLA in healthy donors. The PCR had 60 Vbeta and 13 Jbeta primers. Assay: immunoSEQ multiplex PCR; the TCRdb copy retains only in-frame clones and omits some. The profile covers approximately 170,000 clones, with 82% appearing a single time and approximately 1.6% taken by the ten largest. Sequenced: PBMCs. These receptors came from a male donor in good health and CMV-seronegative.

The chain is built from TRBV7-9 and TRBJ1-4; 9 nucleotides line up with TRBD1. CDR1 SEHNR and CDR2 FQNEAQ come from the germline V gene (reference sequence). Trimming removed 5 bases from V and 3 bases from J; junction bases left unmatched: 7. The CDR3 length is 16 residues. The CDR3 reads CASSVNRGRANEKLFF. The CDR3 nucleotides read TGTGCCAGCAGCGTAAACAGGGGGCGTGCTAATGAAAAACTGTTTTTT.

The V call is TRBV7-2, the J call TRBJ2-1; 8 bases fit TRBD2. The CDR3 totals 19 residues. Germline V CDR1 and CDR2: SGHTA, FQGNSA. The V and J ends lost 3 bases and 7 bases, in that order; junction bases with no gene match: 20. The CDR3 DNA sequence: TGTGCCAGCAGCTTTCTAGTCGTGGCGGGAGGTCGAGTTAGGAATGAGCAGTTCTTC. It yields the protein CASSFLVVAGGRVRNEQFF.

The J gene is TRBJ2-7, the V gene TRBV5-1; no firm D call. Germline CDR1 reads SGHRS; CDR2 reads YFSETQ. The CDR3 sequence is 13 residues long. V dropped 0 bases and J dropped 3 bases, with 7 bases sitting between them. CDR3 bases: TGCGCCAGCAGCTTGGTCTACGACTACGAGCAGTACTTC. Translation: CASSLVYDYEQYF.